This note documents a single TCR beta chain sequence. The data derive from a study of blood T cell repertoires in COVID-19. For the study at large: Specimens from acute and convalescent COVID-19 originated in the United States, Italy and Spain. The cDNA or gDNA used as material had been derived from T cells, B-cell-depleted T cells, or PBMCs.

Measured with immunoSEQ multiplex PCR; TCRdb has only the in-frame clones, and not every one. The sample yields roughly 100,000 clones, 81% seen once. The CDR3 has 16 residues. The V and J ends lost 1 base and 7 bases, in that order; junction bases with no gene match: 5. Germline V gene sequence: CDR1 LGHDT, CDR2 YNNKEL (reference sequence). The Seattle site enrolled patients during active infection and followed them longitudinally. The gene calls are TRBV3-1 (or the pseudogene TRBV3-2) and TRBJ1-6, with 9 bases matching TRBD1. The receptor's source is a man older than 75 with COVID-19, enrolled during active disease. Material for sequencing was peripheral blood. The CDR3 DNA is TGTGCCAGCAGCCAAGCCGGGACAGGGCCAAATTCACCCCTCCACTTT. It translates to CASSQAGTGPNSPLHF.